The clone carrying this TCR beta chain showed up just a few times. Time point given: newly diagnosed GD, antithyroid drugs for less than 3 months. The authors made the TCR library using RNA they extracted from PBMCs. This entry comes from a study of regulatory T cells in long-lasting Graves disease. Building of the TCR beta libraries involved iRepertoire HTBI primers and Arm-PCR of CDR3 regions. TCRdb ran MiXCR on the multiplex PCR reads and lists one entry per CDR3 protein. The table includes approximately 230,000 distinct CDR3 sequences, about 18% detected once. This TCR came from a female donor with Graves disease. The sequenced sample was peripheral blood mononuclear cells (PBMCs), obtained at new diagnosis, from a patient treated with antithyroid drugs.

The CDR3 region has the DNA TGCAGTGCTAGAGTCCCCGGGTCCACCGAGCAGTACTTC. Protein product: CSARVPGSTEQYF. The chain joins TRBV20-1 to TRBJ2-7; D is ambiguous. The CDR3 has 13 residues. The germline V gene encodes CDR1 DFQATT and CDR2 SNEGSKA (reference sequence). Deletions cut 1 base from V and 6 bases from J, with 13 bases between.